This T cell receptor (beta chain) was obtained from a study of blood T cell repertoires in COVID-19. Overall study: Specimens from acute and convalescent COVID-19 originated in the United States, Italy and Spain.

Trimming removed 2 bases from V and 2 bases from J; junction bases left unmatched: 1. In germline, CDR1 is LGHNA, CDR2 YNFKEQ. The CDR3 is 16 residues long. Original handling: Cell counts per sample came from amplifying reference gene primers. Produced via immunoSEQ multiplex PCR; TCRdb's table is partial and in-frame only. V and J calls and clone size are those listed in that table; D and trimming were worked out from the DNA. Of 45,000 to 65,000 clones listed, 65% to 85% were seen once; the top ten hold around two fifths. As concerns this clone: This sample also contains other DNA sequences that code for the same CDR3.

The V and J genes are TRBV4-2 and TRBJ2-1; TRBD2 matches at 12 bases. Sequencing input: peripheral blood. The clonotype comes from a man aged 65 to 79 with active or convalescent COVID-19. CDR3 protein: CASSQRTSGAYNEQFF. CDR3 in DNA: TGTGCCAGCAGCCAAAGGACTAGCGGGGCCTACAATGAGCAGTTCTTC.